The T cell receptor (beta chain) under discussion was sequenced for a study of CD8+ T cells in alopecia areata. The treatment was: oral pan-JAK inhibitor, 5-10 mg twice daily. Researchers took lesional scalp punch biopsies and peripheral blood from people who were alopecia areata patients. V was trimmed by 4 bases and J by 7 bases, leaving 20 bases between them. This CDR3 spans 16 amino acids. Looked up from germline, CDR1 is SEHNR and CDR2 is FQNEAQ (reference sequence). This clone came up a few times. RNA, once extracted, was reverse transcribed into cDNA for use as the sequencing template. Only in-frame clones appear in the TCRdb table, and some are missing; sequencing was by immunoSEQ multiplex PCR. The repertoire has approximately 130,000 clones, over 60% of them found once; the top ten carry 5.7%.

The chain employs TRBV7-9 and TRBJ2-1; D is possibly TRBD2 (7 bases). Source: CD4+ T cells sorted from blood, taken at week 4, from a patient treated with tofacitinib. The receptor comes from a human donor with alopecia areata. The CDR3 loop reads CASSSPGRGLGNEQFF. Here the CDR3 DNA reads TGTGCCAGCAGCTCACCTGGGCGGGGGCTGGGGAATGAGCAGTTCTTC.